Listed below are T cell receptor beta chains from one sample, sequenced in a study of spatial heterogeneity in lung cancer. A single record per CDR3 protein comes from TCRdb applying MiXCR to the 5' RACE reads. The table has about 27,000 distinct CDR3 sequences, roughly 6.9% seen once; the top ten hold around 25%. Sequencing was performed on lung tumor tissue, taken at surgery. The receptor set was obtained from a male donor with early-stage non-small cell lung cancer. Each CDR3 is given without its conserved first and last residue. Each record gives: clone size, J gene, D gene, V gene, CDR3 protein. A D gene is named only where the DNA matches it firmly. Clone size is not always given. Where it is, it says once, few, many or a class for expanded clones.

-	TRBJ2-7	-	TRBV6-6	ASSQGQKRYEQY
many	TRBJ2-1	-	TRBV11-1	ASSTPVRAPEQF
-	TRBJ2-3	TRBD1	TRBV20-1	SAPGQDRTDTQY
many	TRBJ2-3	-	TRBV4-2	ASSQWRADGTDTQY
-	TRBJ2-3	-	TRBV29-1	SVEEGTQY
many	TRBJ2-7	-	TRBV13	ASSFQGGYYEQY
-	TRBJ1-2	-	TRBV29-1	SAGSDYGYT
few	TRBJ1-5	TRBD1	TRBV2	ASSRPTGGYSNQPQH
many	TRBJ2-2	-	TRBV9	ASSVPGELF
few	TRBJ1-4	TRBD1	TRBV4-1	ASSQQDPDRGGEKLF
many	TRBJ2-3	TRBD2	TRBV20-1	SAQDLAGDRDTQY
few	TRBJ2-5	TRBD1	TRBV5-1	ASSPTGGIIETQY
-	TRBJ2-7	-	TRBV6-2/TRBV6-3	ASNIDRPYEQY
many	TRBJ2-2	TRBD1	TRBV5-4	ASSTKTGADGELF
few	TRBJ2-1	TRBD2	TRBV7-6	ASSVAGGYNEQF
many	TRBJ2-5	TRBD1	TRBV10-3	AARGQGRQETQY
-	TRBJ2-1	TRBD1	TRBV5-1	ASSSGQGFRNEQF
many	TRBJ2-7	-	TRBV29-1	SVLQGPHEQY
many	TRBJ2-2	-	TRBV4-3	ASSQDWAGANTGELF
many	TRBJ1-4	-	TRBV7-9	ASRSAIDGRDEKLF
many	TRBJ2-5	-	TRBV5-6	ASSIQTGIRY
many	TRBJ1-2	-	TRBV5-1	ASRARPLDYGYT
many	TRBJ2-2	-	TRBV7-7	ASSLLGGRWNTGELF
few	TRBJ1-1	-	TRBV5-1	ASSSQGSAEAF
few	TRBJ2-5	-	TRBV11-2	ASSSWGVQETQY
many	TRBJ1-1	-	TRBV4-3	ASSQVGGLNTEAF
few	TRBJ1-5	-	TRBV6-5	ASSYDRYNQPQH
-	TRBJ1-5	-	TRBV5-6	ASSFSGSHQPQH
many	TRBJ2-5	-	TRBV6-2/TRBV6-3	ASAVDQETQY
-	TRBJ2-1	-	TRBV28	ASSLFGGESNEQF
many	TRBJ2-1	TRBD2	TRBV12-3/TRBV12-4	ASSLAGGYNEQF
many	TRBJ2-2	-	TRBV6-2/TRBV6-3	ASSFQGANTGELF
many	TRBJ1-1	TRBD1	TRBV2	ATRQGLNTEAF
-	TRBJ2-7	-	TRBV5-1	ASSLNGGPPYEQY
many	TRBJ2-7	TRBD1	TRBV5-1	ASSARDRVYEQY
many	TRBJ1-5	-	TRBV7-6	ASSLGRGSNQPQH
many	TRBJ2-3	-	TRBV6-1	ASSEKGSTDTQY
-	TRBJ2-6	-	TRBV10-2	ASSEAGANVLT
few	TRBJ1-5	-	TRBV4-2	ASSQGRGGSNQPQH
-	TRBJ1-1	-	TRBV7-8	ASSYRDYIGTEAF